These T cell receptor beta chains were read from a single sample in a study of blood T cell repertoires in COVID-19. Sequenced by immunoSEQ multiplex PCR; TCRdb stores in-frame clones only, minus some. The sample has 110,000 to 150,000 clones, around 90% seen once. Material for sequencing was peripheral blood. The source is a man in his 70s with acute or convalescent COVID-19. Both conserved end residues are part of each CDR3. D genes are given only for firm matches. Expanded clones get a size class; other rows say once, few or many, or leave the size out.

TRBJ1-1,.,TRBV19,.,TGTGCCAGTAGTTTGGACACTCCTGGGGCTTTCTTT,CASSLDTPGAFF
TRBJ1-1,TRBD1,TRBV3-1/TRBV3-2,.,TGTGCCAGCAGCCGGCAGGGGGGCCCTGAAGCTTTCTTT,CASSRQGGPEAFF
TRBJ2-5,TRBD2,TRBV9,.,TGTGCCAGCAGCGGAATGGGACTAGCGGGAGGTTTTGAGACCCAGTACTTC,CASSGMGLAGGFETQYF
TRBJ1-5,.,TRBV9,.,TGTGCCAGCAGCGTAGGGGGCGGCAATCAGCCCCAGCATTTT,CASSVGGGNQPQHF
TRBJ2-1,.,TRBV7-3,.,TGTGCCAGCAGCTTCGGTGGCAGGGGTAATGAGCAGTTCTTC,CASSFGGRGNEQFF
TRBJ2-7,TRBD1,TRBV14,.,TGTGCCAGCAGTAGGGACAGGAGCTCCTACGAGCAGTACTTC,CASSRDRSSYEQYF
TRBJ2-7,.,TRBV4-1,.,TGCGCCAGCAGCCAAGTTATTAATCCCTACGAGCAGTACTTC,CASSQVINPYEQYF
TRBJ2-2,.,TRBV19,.,.,CASTSAGELFF
TRBJ1-5,.,TRBV6-5,.,TGTGCCAGCAACCAGGCCGATAGCAATCAGCCCCAGCATTTT,CASNQADSNQPQHF
TRBJ2-7,.,TRBV9,.,TGTGCCAGCAGCGTAGGAAGCGGACCCTACGAGCAGTACTTC,CASSVGSGPYEQYF
TRBJ1-2,.,TRBV25-1,.,TGTGCCAGCAGTGAATTACCCAAGGGGGTAGGATATGGCTACACCTTC,CASSELPKGVGYGYTF
TRBJ2-5,TRBD2,TRBV18,.,TGTGCCAGCCGGGAAACTAGCGGGGGGCAAGAGACCCAGTACTTC,CASRETSGGQETQYF
TRBJ2-3,TRBD2,TRBV5-1,.,TGCGCCAGCAGCTTTGTGCGGGAGGCCAACACAGATACGCAGTATTTT,CASSFVREANTDTQYF
TRBJ1-4,.,TRBV7-8,.,TGTGCCAGCAGCTTAGAATCGGTATGGAGACCGACGGAAAGGGGAAAACTGTTTTTT,CASSLESVWRPTERGKLFF
TRBJ1-1,TRBD1,TRBV5-1,few,TGCGCCAGCAGCTACTCGGGGGACAGGGATACTGAAGCTTTCTTT,CASSYSGDRDTEAFF
TRBJ1-3,TRBD1,TRBV6-5,few,TGTGCCAGCAGTCGGACAGGGCCATCTGGAAACACCATATATTTT,CASSRTGPSGNTIYF
TRBJ2-7,TRBD1,TRBV10-3,.,TGTGCCATCAGTGTCGGGACAGGCGGGATCTCCTACGAGCAGTACTTC,CAISVGTGGISYEQYF
TRBJ2-1,.,TRBV5-4,.,TGTGCCAGCAGCTTGGATCTCTCAACGAGGAATGAGCAGTTCTTC,CASSLDLSTRNEQFF
TRBJ2-1,.,TRBV6-1,.,TGTGCCAGCAGTGAAGCGGAGTTAGGACTACCGGATTACAATGAGCAGTTCTTC,CASSEAELGLPDYNEQFF
TRBJ1-3,.,TRBV7-9,many,TGTGCCAGCAGCTTAGGACAGCGCTCTGGAAACACCATATATTTT,CASSLGQRSGNTIYF
TRBJ2-3,.,TRBV11-2,.,TGTGCCAGCACTCGCTCACGCGGATCAGATACGCAGTATTTT,CASTRSRGSDTQYF
TRBJ1-1,TRBD1,TRBV18,.,TGTGCCAGCTCACCACCGGGACAGGGAAGGAACACTGAAGCTTTCTTT,CASSPPGQGRNTEAFF
TRBJ2-1,TRBD2,TRBV5-8,.,TGTGCCAGCAGCCCCCTCGTGGGACTAGCGGGGGGCTCCTACAATGAGCAGTTCTTC,CASSPLVGLAGGSYNEQFF
TRBJ1-5,TRBD1,TRBV19,.,TGTGCCAGTAGTGTAGGACAGGGGGCGCAGCAGCCCCAGCATTTT,CASSVGQGAQQPQHF